A selection of T cell receptor beta chains follows, all from one sample in a study of CD8+CD57+ T cells in acquired aplastic anemia. TCRdb analysed the reads with MiXCR anew, one entry per CDR3 protein. The sample carries 150,000 to 200,000 distinct CDR3 sequences, roughly 50% recorded once. Specimen: sorted CD4+, CD8+, or CD8+CD57+ T cells (not recorded which) from PBMCs. Every receptor here comes from a human donor with aplastic anemia. Both conserved end residues are part of each CDR3. The order of the fields is V gene, J gene, clone size, D gene, CDR3 length, CDR3 protein, CDR3 DNA. The D gene is left open where the match is weak. Clone size is given for some rows only: seen once, a few or many times, or a class if the clone is expanded.

>TRBV7-2|TRBJ2-7|many|TRBD1|14
CASSPRTGTYEQYF
TGTGCCAGCAGCCCAAGGACAGGTACCTACGAGCAGTACTTC
>TRBV11-2|TRBJ1-1|.|TRBD1|15
CASSLGDRKNTEAFF
TGTGCCAGCAGCTTAGGGGACAGAAAAAACACTGAAGCTTTCTTT
>TRBV10-3|TRBJ2-3|once|.|12
CAVNGGTDTQYF
TGTGCCGTCAACGGTGGCACAGATACGCAGTATTTT
>TRBV9|TRBJ2-3|many|TRBD2|16
CASSVSGGASTDTQYF
TGTGCCAGCAGCGTTAGCGGGGGGGCCAGCACAGATACGCAGTATTTT
>TRBV6-1|TRBJ2-1|.|.|15
CASTPGGTGVNEQFF
TGTGCCAGCACCCCTGGGGGTACCGGGGTAAATGAGCAGTTCTTC
>TRBV12-3/TRBV12-4|TRBJ2-3|many|.|15
CASSLLRVSTDTQYF
TGTGCCAGCAGTTTACTCAGAGTTAGCACAGATACGCAGTATTTT
>TRBV10-3|TRBJ2-7|.|.|12
CAIGALGGEQYF
TGTGCCATCGGGGCGCTCGGTGGGGAGCAGTACTTC
>TRBV15|TRBJ2-1|.|.|17
CATSRGSLVGPYNEQFF
TGTGCCACCAGCAGAGGAAGTCTAGTGGGCCCTTACAATGAGCAGTTCTTC
>TRBV7-8|TRBJ1-4|.|.|13
CASSLGLSEKLFF
TGTGCCAGCAGCTTGGGATTGAGTGAAAAACTGTTTTTT
>TRBV20-1|TRBJ2-7|.|.|13
CSARDQVAPEQYF
TGCAGTGCTAGAGATCAGGTAGCCCCCGAGCAGTACTTC
>TRBV11-2|TRBJ2-3|.|.|17
CASSLVGQSQWVDTQYF
TGTGCCAGCAGCTTAGTTGGGCAGTCCCAGTGGGTGGATACGCAGTATTTT
>TRBV27|TRBJ1-2|.|.|14
CASKPEVFAYGYTF
TGTGCCAGCAAGCCCGAGGTCTTCGCGTATGGCTACACCTTC
>TRBV10-3|TRBJ1-1|.|.|14
CAISALGGGTEAFF
TGTGCCATCAGTGCCCTAGGTGGCGGCACTGAAGCTTTCTTT
>TRBV20-1|TRBJ2-7|many|.|15
CSARDPKRAAYEQYF
TGCAGTGCTAGAGACCCAAAGAGGGCAGCCTACGAGCAGTACTTC
>TRBV10-3|TRBJ1-2|.|TRBD1|14
CAISGTGDNYGYTF
TGTGCCATCAGTGGGACAGGGGACAACTATGGCTACACCTTC
>TRBV25-1|TRBJ2-5|.|TRBD1|16
CASSDSGTGYQETQYF
TGTGCCAGCAGTGATTCCGGGACAGGGTACCAAGAGACCCAGTACTTC
>TRBV10-2|TRBJ1-2|many|TRBD1|12
CASSVDRGSYTF
TGCGCCAGCAGCGTGGACAGGGGGAGCTACACCTTC
>TRBV19|TRBJ1-6|.|.|14
CASSTQGAGGLLHF
TGTGCCAGTAGTACCCAGGGCGCCGGGGGGCTCCTCCACTTT
>TRBV10-3|TRBJ2-2|.|TRBD2|16
CAVSSILAGANGELLF
TGTGCCGTCAGTTCCATACTAGCGGGGGCTAACGGGGAGCTGCTTTTT
>TRBV10-2|TRBJ2-1|many|TRBD2|17
CASSRDGGGGSYNEQFF
TGCGCCAGCAGCAGGGACGGGGGGGGCGGCTCCTACAATGAGCAGTTCTTC
>TRBV7-2|TRBJ2-5|many|TRBD1|13
CASSLNRGETQYF
TGTGCCAGCAGCCTCAACAGGGGGGAGACCCAGTACTTC
>TRBV5-1|TRBJ1-3|many|.|13
CASSVPGRNTIYF
TGCGCCAGCAGCGTCCCCGGGAGAAACACCATATATTTT
>TRBV12-3/TRBV12-4|TRBJ2-3|.|.|15
CASSSLGGSTDTQYF
TGTGCCAGCAGTTCCTTGGGGGGCAGCACAGATACGCAGTATTTT
>TRBV20-1|TRBJ1-5|.|.|15
CSAARGGGSNQPQHF
TGCAGTGCGGCTCGGGGGGGCGGAAGCAATCAGCCCCAGCATTTT
>TRBV4-2|TRBJ2-1|.|.|15
CASSIGWGATWEQFF
TGTGCCAGCAGTATAGGGTGGGGGGCGACGTGGGAGCAGTTCTTC
>TRBV20-1|TRBJ2-5|many|TRBD2|18
CSASPWASGGQYQETQYF
TGCAGTGCCAGCCCGTGGGCTAGCGGGGGTCAGTACCAAGAGACCCAGTACTTC
>TRBV10-3|TRBJ2-7|once|.|13
CAISGTAGYEQYF
TGTGCCATCAGTGGGACGGCAGGCTACGAGCAGTACTTC
>TRBV6-6|TRBJ1-4|many|.|14
CASSYPEGGEKLFF
TGTGCCAGCAGTTACCCGGAGGGCGGTGAAAAACTGTTTTTT
>TRBV20-1|TRBJ2-3|few|.|15
CSADERKTDTDTQYF
TGCAGTGCTGATGAGCGGAAAACTGACACAGATACGCAGTATTTT
>TRBV6-2/TRBV6-3|TRBJ2-2|once|.|13
CASSAGGPRELFF
TGTGCCAGCAGTGCGGGCGGGCCTAGGGAGCTGTTTTTT
>TRBV10-3|TRBJ1-5|.|.|14
CAISESSRNQPQHF
TGTGCCATCAGTGAGTCCAGCAGGAATCAGCCCCAGCATTTT
>TRBV14|TRBJ1-2|many|TRBD1|13
CASSPDRVYGYTF
TGTGCCAGCAGCCCGGACAGGGTCTATGGCTACACCTTC
>TRBV15|TRBJ2-5|.|.|16
CATSSHYRQVEETQYF
TGTGCCACCAGCTCCCATTACCGACAGGTAGAAGAGACCCAGTACTTC
>TRBV19|TRBJ1-1|many|TRBD1|16
CATSTGGAGGNTEAFF
TGTGCCACCAGCACCGGGGGGGCAGGGGGGAACACTGAAGCTTTCTTT
>TRBV11-1|TRBJ2-3|many|TRBD1|19
CASSLGAIKDRGGTDTQYF
TGTGCCAGCAGCTTAGGGGCGATTAAGGACAGGGGCGGGACAGATACGCAGTATTTT
>TRBV20-1|TRBJ2-2|many|TRBD1|13
CSARRGRIGELFF
TGCAGTGCTAGGAGGGGGCGGATCGGGGAGCTGTTTTTT
>TRBV10-3|TRBJ2-7|.|.|16
CAISDLLGTATYEQYF
TGTGCCATCAGTGATCTTCTCGGGACGGCCACCTACGAGCAGTACTTC
>TRBV24-1|TRBJ2-2|.|TRBD1|14
CATNDRANTGELFF
TGTGCCACTAACGACAGGGCGAACACCGGGGAGCTGTTTTTT
>TRBV12-3/TRBV12-4|TRBJ2-3|.|TRBD1|15
CASSLQGAFEDTQYF
TGTGCCAGCAGTTTACAGGGGGCGTTTGAGGATACGCAGTATTTT
>TRBV20-1|TRBJ2-5|.|.|12
CSAGAAKKTQYF
TGCAGTGCTGGGGCCGCAAAGAAGACCCAGTACTTC